This T cell receptor beta chain comes out of a study of regulatory T cells in long-lasting Graves disease. Study-level information: Graves' patients who were just diagnosed had used antithyroid drugs for under 3 months.

Time point given: newly diagnosed GD, antithyroid drugs for less than 3 months. Extracted PBMC RNA gave rise to the TCR library. The CDR3 loop spans 15 amino acids. The germline V and J ends were trimmed by 3 bases and 1 base, with 10 bases remaining between them. CDR1 and CDR2 (germline): MNHEY, SMNVEV (reference sequence). This clonotype was detected only a few times. Both iRepertoire HTBI primers and Arm-PCR of CDR3 regions were used to build the TCR beta libraries. TCRdb ran MiXCR on the multiplex PCR reads and lists one entry per CDR3 protein. The sample contains 400,000 to 500,000 distinct CDR3 sequences, 14% to 15% of which appear only once. The data also belong to a second study, concerning T cells in Graves' hyperthyroidism and ophthalmopathy.

The chain combines TRBV27 with TRBJ1-3; D remains ambiguous. The sequence was obtained from a young woman with Graves disease. The starting material was peripheral blood mononuclear cells (PBMCs), obtained at new diagnosis, from a patient treated with antithyroid drugs. As DNA, the CDR3 is TGTGCCAGCAGTTTTGGCAGAAGATCTGGAAACACCATATATTTT. The encoded protein is CASSFGRRSGNTIYF.